The clone carrying this T cell receptor (beta chain) has just a few counts. Its cognate antigen is unknown. The library had UMIs added by 3' ligation of an oligonucleotide to TCR cDNA. Whole-blood samples were roughly 2.3 ml of peripheral blood from healthy adult volunteers. Reverse transcription used DNase-treated unsorted total RNA, aiming for 1 to 1000 ng. This record belongs to a study of naive and memory T cell subsets. Findings and caveats of the study: Potentially, T cell activation and differentiation skew this RNA-based measurement.

Ligated cDNA underwent four rounds of PCR with nested alpha and beta constant region primers and SP2. Alpha and beta constant region primers primed reverse transcription for blood and skin samples. TCRdb reprocessed the 5' RACE reads with MiXCR, giving one entry per CDR3 protein. The table records 56,000 or so distinct CDR3 sequences, around 8% of them present only once. The receptor was derived from a female donor in good health.

The CDR3 DNA follows: TGTGCCAGCAGACTCGACAGTCACTATGGCTACACCTTC. This translates into CASRLDSHYGYTF. The J gene is TRBJ1-2, the V gene TRBV12-3 or TRBV12-4, with D possibly matching TRBD1 (5 bases). This CDR3 is 13 amino acids long. With 6 bases removed from V and 3 bases from J, the gap between germline ends came to 11 bases.